These 15 T cell receptor beta chains were all obtained from the same sample, sequenced in a study of blood T cell repertoires in COVID-19. The assay was immunoSEQ multiplex PCR, and TCRdb's table has in-frame clones only and misses some. The table has more than 200,000 clones, 87% seen once. The sample comprised peripheral blood. The receptors shown here come from a man aged 18 to 35 with active or convalescent COVID-19.

The rearrangement links TRBV5-4 to TRBJ1-6; weak D call: TRBD1 (6 bases). V shed 0 bases and J shed 6 bases, with 7 bases lying between them. CDR3 size: 14 residues. CDR1 and CDR2 (germline): SGHNT, YYREEE (reference sequence). The CDR3 sequence: CASSLEQGNSPLHF. The CDR3, as DNA: TGTGCCAGCAGCTTGGAACAGGGTAATTCACCCCTCCACTTT.

This clone was seen a handful of times. This chain uses TRBV27 with TRBJ2-1, with 7 nucleotides matching TRBD2. CDR3 length: 16 residues. Per the germline V gene, CDR1 is MNHEY and CDR2 is SMNVEV (reference sequence). The V segment lost 5 bases and the J segment 5 bases; nucleotides outside the gene matches: 12. Here the CDR3 reads CASSPSAGEINNEQFF. The DNA of the CDR3 is TGTGCCAGCAGTCCGAGCGCGGGGGAAATAAACAATGAGCAGTTCTTC.

The chain joins TRBV30 to TRBJ1-5; TRBD1 matches at 10 bases. Germline trimming cut 2 bases from V and 6 bases from J; bases unmatched to any gene: 7. The CDR3 contains 15 residues. CDR1 and CDR2 from the germline V gene are GTSNPN and SVGIG (reference sequence). The CDR3 loop reads CAWSLTGGMGQPQHF. The CDR3 region has the DNA TGTGCCTGGAGTTTGACAGGGGGCATGGGTCAGCCCCAGCATTTT. The full variable domain, with the rest looked up from reference TRBV30 and TRBJ1-5, is SQTIHQWPATLVQPVGSPLSLECTVEGTSNPNLYWYRQAAGRGLQLLFYSVGIGQISSEVPQNLSASRPQDRQFILSSKKLLLSDSGFYLCAWSLTGGMGQPQHFGDGTRLSIL.

The V call is TRBV19, the J call TRBJ1-6; D may be TRBD1 (6 bases). Germline V gene data show CDR1 as LNHDA and CDR2 as SQIVND (reference sequence). The CDR3 sequence is 16 residues long. V dropped 5 bases and J dropped 7 bases, with 18 bases sitting between them. CDR3 region: CASSHLPGQENSPLHF. The CDR3 bases are TGTGCCAGTAGTCATCTCCCGGGACAAGAAAATTCACCCCTCCACTTT.

This chain uses TRBV15 with TRBJ1-2, with a weak D call TRBD1 (5 bases). Germline loops: CDR1 LNHNV, CDR2 YYDKDF (reference sequence). Trimming removed 6 bases at V and 8 bases at J, with 13 bases between. The CDR3 loop spans 12 amino acids. CDR3 residues: CATRRQGGGYTF. The CDR3 nucleotides read TGTGCCACCAGGAGGCAGGGAGGCGGCTACACCTTC.

CDR3 sequence: CASSYSPGQGQPQHF. Written as DNA, the CDR3 is TGTGCCAGCAGTTATAGTCCGGGACAGGGGCAGCCCCAGCATTTT. The rearrangement uses TRBV27 and TRBJ1-5, with 10 positions matching TRBD1. Germline V gene sequence: CDR1 MNHEY, CDR2 SMNVEV (reference sequence). The CDR3 has 15 residues. Trimming took 4 bases from V and 7 from J; bases not matched to a gene: 7.

The V call is TRBV6-4, the J call TRBJ2-3, with TRBD2 matching over 8 bases. CDR1 and CDR2 from the germline V gene are MRHNA and SNTAGT. There are 15 residues in the CDR3. With 2 bases clipped from V and 4 bases from J, the junction kept 5 bases outside the gene matches. CDR3 amino acids: CASSDMGLGADTQYF. The CDR3 nucleotides read TGTGCCAGCAGTGACATGGGACTAGGGGCAGATACGCAGTATTTT.

The chain has TRBV5-1 and TRBJ2-5, with TRBD1 matching 8 bases. CDR3 size: 15 residues. Germline trimming cut 0 bases from V and 4 bases from J; bases unmatched to any gene: 5. Germline values: CDR1 SGHRS, CDR2 YFSETQ. CDR3 loop: CASSLAGTGGETQYF. The CDR3 DNA sequence: TGCGCCAGCAGCTTGGCCGGTACAGGGGGAGAGACCCAGTACTTC.

The V call is TRBV12-3 or TRBV12-4, the J call TRBJ2-3, with D perhaps TRBD2 (6 bases). V shed 3 bases and J shed 8 bases, with 9 bases lying between them. This CDR3 contains 12 residues. CDR3 nucleotides: TGTGCCAGCAGTTTCCGGAGGGGTACGCAGTATTTT. Protein product: CASSFRRGTQYF.

The chain couples TRBV12-3 or TRBV12-4 to TRBJ2-5; D is possibly TRBD1 (8 bases). The CDR3 has 13 residues. The germline V and J ends were trimmed by 4 bases and 5 bases, with 11 bases remaining between them. CDR3 loop: CASSYRGGETQYF. The CDR3 coding sequence is TGTGCCAGCAGTTACAGGGGGGGGGAGACCCAGTACTTC.

V gene TRBV29-1 combines with J gene TRBJ1-2, with D uncertain. V was cut by 1 base and J by 0 bases, with 6 bases left in between. The CDR3 runs to 13 residues. CDR1 SQVTM and CDR2 ANQGSEA come from the germline V gene. CDR3 in DNA: TGCAGCGTTGAAGCTACAGCTAACTATGGCTACACCTTC. As protein: CSVEATANYGYTF. Full variable domain (rest looked up from reference TRBV29-1 and TRBJ1-2): SAVISQKPSRDICQRGTSLTIQCQVDSQVTMMFWYRQQPGQSLTLIATANQGSEATYESGFVIDKFPISRPNLTFSTLTVSNMSPEDSSIYLCSVEATANYGYTFGSGTRLTVV.

The chain carries TRBV11-3 and TRBJ2-2; TRBD2 matches 8 bases. The V and J ends lost 3 bases and 6 bases, in that order; junction bases with no gene match: 9. Germline CDR1 reads SGHNT; CDR2 reads YENEEA. This CDR3 spans 16 amino acids. CDR3 sequence: CASSFPRGLESGELFF. Written as DNA, the CDR3 is TGTGCCAGCAGCTTCCCCCGGGGACTAGAATCCGGGGAGCTGTTTTTT.

The gene calls are TRBV6-2 or TRBV6-3 and TRBJ2-7; 8 bases line up with TRBD1. Germline V lookup: CDR1 MNHEY, CDR2 SVGEGT. The CDR3 extends over 21 amino acids. V lost 2 bases and J lost 1; bases outside the gene matches: 22. In DNA, the CDR3 is TGTGCCAGCAGTTACCACCTGCTGACAGGGGCCGCCCACGACGATTCCTACGAGCAGTACTTC. This translates into CASSYHLLTGAAHDDSYEQYF.

This rearrangement joins TRBV9 to TRBJ2-7; no clear D gene. Germline values: CDR1 SGDLS, CDR2 YYNGEE. V was cut by 0 bases and J by 0 bases, with 10 bases left in between. The CDR3 consists of 15 residues. CDR3 in amino acids: CASSVDLDPSYEQYF. Here the CDR3 DNA reads TGTGCCAGCAGCGTAGACCTAGATCCCTCCTACGAGCAGTACTTC.

This chain uses TRBV5-5 with TRBJ2-2, with a possible D match to TRBD2 (5 bases). Germline CDR1 is SGHKS and CDR2 is YYEKEE (reference sequence). This CDR3 has 15 amino acids. V lost 0 bases to trimming and J lost 4 bases, with 10 bases between them. Here the CDR3 reads CASSLAVASTGELFF. CDR3 sequence (DNA): TGTGCCAGCAGCTTGGCCGTAGCGAGCACCGGGGAGCTGTTTTTT.